These 4 T cell receptor beta chains came from one sample sequenced in a study of regulatory T cells in long-lasting Graves disease. Time point of the sample: persistent/refractory GD, antithyroid drugs over 5 years with positive TRAb. Generation of the TCR library employed RNA extracted from PBMCs. Arm-PCR of CDR3 regions and iRepertoire HTBI primers were used to build TCR beta libraries. MiXCR, applied by TCRdb to the multiplex PCR reads, yields one record per CDR3 protein. The profile shows some 370,000 distinct CDR3 sequences, about 23% of them singletons. The sequencing used peripheral blood mononuclear cells (PBMCs), collected when the disease was refractory, from a patient treated with antithyroid drugs. The source is a middle-aged woman with Graves disease.

This clonotype was seen repeatedly, ten times or more. The chain uses TRBV20-1 and TRBJ2-2, with no clear D. CDR1 is DFQATT and CDR2 is SNEGSKA in the germline V gene (reference sequence). The CDR3 has 13 amino acids. V was cut by 3 bases and J by 7 bases, with 12 bases left in between. The CDR3 DNA reads as TGCAGTGCTAGGAATCCCACGGGCGGGGAGCTGTTTTTT. It translates to CSARNPTGGELFF.

This clonotype was counted only a few times. The chain is built from TRBV5-1 and TRBJ2-2; a possible D gene is TRBD1 (6 bases). V gave up 1 base and J gave up 3 bases, with 16 bases separating them. Germline loops: CDR1 SGHRS, CDR2 YFSETQ. The CDR3 runs to 17 residues. In DNA form, the CDR3 reads TGCGCCAGCAGCTTGAGGTGGGCAGGGGTCGACACCGGGGAGCTGTTTTTT. This codes for CASSLRWAGVDTGELFF.

This clonotype showed up just a few times. V and J are TRBV6-1 and TRBJ1-1; 10 bases agree with TRBD1. This CDR3 is 14 amino acids long. V trimming: 6 bases; J trimming: 6 bases; junction bases outside the gene matches: 7. Germline V gene lookup returns CDR1 MNHNS and CDR2 SASEGT. CDR3 in DNA: TGTGCCAGCAGAGGACAGGGGGGATACCCTGAAGCTTTCTTT. It translates to CASRGQGGYPEAFF.

This clonotype was counted at least ten times. The V call is TRBV20-1, the J call TRBJ2-5, with TRBD2 identical over 7 bases. Germline V CDR1 and CDR2: DFQATT, SNEGSKA (reference sequence). Trimming cost V 5 bases and J 7 bases; bases outside gene matches: 16. The length of the CDR3 is 15 residues. The CDR3: CSAGDSGSNLGTQYF. The CDR3 DNA reads TGCAGTGCTGGGGATAGCGGGTCCAACCTGGGGACCCAGTACTTC.